A single sample is the source of the 24 T cell receptor beta chains below, sequenced in a study of T cell repertoires and HLA-DP antigens. For these TCRs, the target antigens are not known. Sequencing used immunoSEQ multiplex PCR; TCRdb keeps in-frame clones, though not all of them. Of approximately 89,000 clones listed, approximately 86% are singletons. Sequences were obtained from CD4+ T cells from PBMCs. These receptors originate from a middle-aged man in good health and CMV-seronegative.

The genes are TRBV14 and TRBJ2-5; unclear D gene. V was clipped by 3 bases and J by 1 base, with 6 bases between them. Germline CDR1 SGHDN, CDR2 FVKESK. This CDR3 has 13 residues. CDR3 nucleotide sequence: TGTGCCAGCAGCCAGAACAGCCAAGAGACCCAGTACTTC. It codes for CASSQNSQETQYF.

The rearrangement links TRBV2 to TRBJ2-5; TRBD1 matches at 7 bases. This CDR3 contains 15 residues. V dropped 4 bases and J dropped 1; count of bases not matched to a gene: 6. Germline V gives CDR1 SNHLY, CDR2 FYNNEI. The DNA for the CDR3 is TGTGCCAGCAGTGTGTTGTGGGACAGCCAAGAGACCCAGTACTTC. Encoded protein: CASSVLWDSQETQYF.

The genes are TRBV29-1 and TRBJ1-4; perhaps TRBD1 as D (5 bases). Germline CDR1 and CDR2: SQVTM and ANQGSEA. The V and J ends lost 3 bases and 8 bases respectively, with 10 bases between them. This CDR3 comprises 12 residues. The CDR3 sequence is CSVDLEGEKLFF. The DNA for the CDR3 is TGCAGCGTTGACCTCGAGGGGGAAAAACTGTTTTTT. Looking up the rest from reference TRBV29-1 and TRBJ1-4 gives the full variable domain: SAVISQKPSRDICQRGTSLTIQCQVDSQVTMMFWYRQQPGQSLTLIATANQGSEATYESGFVIDKFPISRPNLTFSTLTVSNMSPEDSSIYLCSVDLEGEKLFFGSGTQLSVL.

The chain uses TRBV10-3 and TRBJ2-3, with a tentative D call TRBD2 (6 bases). The CDR3 sequence is 13 residues long. Germline V gene data show CDR1 as ENHRY and CDR2 as SYGVKD. Trimming took 8 bases from V and 6 from J, leaving 15 bases between them. Written as DNA, the CDR3 is TGTGCCATCTCGACTAGAGGGTCGGATACGCAGTATTTT. Translation gives CAISTRGSDTQYF.

The V gene is TRBV5-4, the J gene TRBJ2-2, with 9 bases identical to TRBD2. V dropped 4 bases and J dropped 2; count of bases not matched to a gene: 3. The CDR3 consists of 15 residues. Germline V CDR1 and CDR2: SGHNT, YYREEE (reference sequence). CDR3 sequence (DNA): TGTGCCAGCAGCCAGCGGGGGGCAAACACCGGGGAGCTGTTTTTT. The encoded protein is CASSQRGANTGELFF.

The chain joins TRBV18 to TRBJ2-7, with 13 nucleotides matching TRBD2. Per germline, CDR1 KGHSH and CDR2 LQKENI. This CDR3 comprises 16 residues. J gave up 4 bases and V 0 bases, and 3 bases lay outside the gene matches. CDR3 amino acids: CASSPPGTSGTYEQYF. CDR3 sequence (DNA): TGTGCCAGCTCACCACCGGGGACTAGCGGGACTTACGAGCAGTACTTC.

The gene calls are TRBV5-1 and TRBJ2-5; TRBD1 matches at 7 bases. The CDR3 runs to 14 residues. Germline-derived CDR1 and CDR2 are SGHRS and YFSETQ. Trimming took 4 bases from V and 2 from J; bases not matched to a gene: 5. The CDR3, as DNA: TGCGCCAGCAGCCGCCGGGACAGACAAGAGACCCAGTACTTC. Protein product: CASSRRDRQETQYF.

The chain carries TRBV4-2 and TRBJ2-2; TRBD1 is a possible D gene (5 bases). CDR1 LGHNA and CDR2 YNFKEQ come from the germline V gene. V lost 1 base and J 2 bases, leaving 11 bases between the germline ends. This CDR3 contains 16 residues. The CDR3 here is CASSQGQNLNTGELFF. The CDR3 nucleotides read TGTGCCAGCAGCCAAGGACAGAACCTAAACACCGGGGAGCTGTTTTTT.

The V call is TRBV2, the J call TRBJ2-5, with 7 bases matching TRBD1. The CDR3 has 14 residues. With V trimmed by 7 bases and J by 5 bases, 10 bases remained unmatched. CDR1 and CDR2 from the germline V gene are SNHLY and FYNNEI. The DNA of the CDR3 is TGTGCCAGCAAGGAACAGGGGAGTTCGGAGACCCAGTACTTC. Residues: CASKEQGSSETQYF.

This clone showed up just a few times. The chain carries TRBV6-4 and TRBJ2-3, with 10 bases that match TRBD2. Germline CDR1 is MRHNA and CDR2 is SNTAGT. The trim removed 2 bases at V and 1 base at J, leaving 0 bases unmatched. The CDR3 sequence is 15 residues long. The DNA for the CDR3 is TGTGCCAGCAGTGACACTAGCGGGGGCACAGATACGCAGTATTTT. Amino acid sequence: CASSDTSGGTDTQYF.

The CDR3 DNA reads as TGTGCCAGCAGTCCTAAACGACAGGGGGCCACTGAAGCTTTCTTT. Its protein product is CASSPKRQGATEAFF. The chain links TRBV7-9 to TRBJ1-1; 10 nucleotides align to TRBD1. The J segment lost 4 bases and the V segment lost 6 bases, leaving 8 bases of the junction unmatched. From germline, CDR1 is SEHNR and CDR2 FQNEAQ (reference sequence). This CDR3 is built from 15 residues. Full variable domain (remainder filled in from reference TRBV7-9 and TRBJ1-1): DTGVSQNPRHKITKRGQNVTFRCDPISEHNRLYWYRQTLGQGPEFLTYFQNEAQLEKSRLLSDRFSAERPKGSFSTLEIQRTEQGDSAMYLCASSPKRQGATEAFFGQGTRLTVV.

The genes are TRBV25-1 and TRBJ1-3, with TRBD1 matching 9 bases. The CDR3 contains 17 residues. Germline CDR1 reads MGHDK; CDR2 reads SYGVNS. Trimming at V came to 4 bases and at J to 1 base, leaving 8 bases not matched to a gene. In DNA, the CDR3 is TGTGCCAGCAGTGCTACAGGGGGCCCCAAGTCTGGAAACACCATATATTTT. It specifies CASSATGGPKSGNTIYF.

CDR3 loop: CAIPPNISYNEQFF. In nucleotides, the CDR3 is TGTGCCATTCCCCCAAACATCTCCTACAATGAGCAGTTCTTC. The rearrangement uses TRBV12-5 and TRBJ2-1; no definite D call. The CDR3 runs to 14 residues. Germline values: CDR1 LGHNT, CDR2 FRNRAP.

J is TRBJ2-2 and V is TRBV7-2; no clear D. Trimming shortened V by 5 bases and J by 4 bases, and 5 bases separated the two germline ends. The CDR3 covers 12 residues. The germline V gene encodes CDR1 SGHTA and CDR2 FQGNSA. The CDR3 region is CASSPSTGELFF. The CDR3 nucleotides are TGTGCCAGCAGCCCCAGCACCGGGGAGCTGTTTTTT.

CDR3 sequence reads: CASSLSQGAGEAFF. In DNA form, the CDR3 reads TGCGCCAGCAGCTTGTCCCAGGGGGCAGGTGAAGCTTTCTTT. The V gene is TRBV5-1, the J gene TRBJ1-1; 8 nucleotides match TRBD1. CDR3 length equals 14 residues. V shed 1 base and J 7 bases; nucleotides not matched to a gene: 6. Looked up from germline, CDR1 is SGHRS and CDR2 is YFSETQ.

The rearrangement links TRBV7-6 to TRBJ2-7, with D tentatively TRBD2 (5 bases). The CDR3 length is 15 residues. Between the trimmed V and J ends, which lost 1 base and 3 bases, there was a span of 13 bases. Germline values: CDR1 SGHVS, CDR2 FNYEAQ. For the CDR3, the DNA is TGTGCCAGCAGCTTAGGAGGGCTATCCAACTACGAGCAGTACTTC. Encoded protein: CASSLGGLSNYEQYF.

This clone has a handful of counts. The J gene is TRBJ1-1, the V gene TRBV4-2, with 10 positions matching TRBD1. Germline CDR1 LGHNA, CDR2 YNFKEQ. Losses at the gene ends were 1 base for V and 4 bases for J; bases not matched to a gene: 15. The CDR3 consists of 19 residues. The CDR3: CASSQASGTGAPRSTEAFF. The CDR3 coding sequence is TGTGCCAGCAGCCAAGCGTCCGGGACAGGGGCTCCGCGGAGCACTGAAGCTTTCTTT.

The chain employs TRBV18 and TRBJ2-4; maybe TRBD1 (6 bases). Germline CDR1 is KGHSH and CDR2 is LQKENI. The CDR3 is 14 amino acids. With 6 bases removed from V and 0 bases from J, the gap between germline ends came to 9 bases. CDR3 amino acids: CASSSTGAKNIQYF. CDR3 in DNA: TGTGCCAGCTCCTCGACAGGAGCCAAAAACATTCAGTACTTC.

The rearrangement joins TRBV7-2 to TRBJ1-1, with D possibly TRBD1 on 5 matching bases. The CDR3 is 13 amino acids. V gave up 4 bases and J gave up 1 base, with 7 bases separating them. Germline V gives CDR1 SGHTA, CDR2 FQGNSA. The CDR3 loop is CASSWGRNTEAFF. In DNA form, the CDR3 reads TGTGCCAGCAGCTGGGGCAGGAACACTGAAGCTTTCTTT.

This sequence joins TRBV7-2 and TRBJ2-1, with 7 bases fitting TRBD2. The V gene's germline CDR1 is SGHTA and CDR2 FQGNSA. There are 15 residues in the CDR3. The ends lost 0 bases at V and 7 bases at J; junction bases unmatched: 6. The CDR3 loop reads CASSLAWTSSNEQFF. The CDR3 bases are TGTGCCAGCAGCTTAGCCTGGACTAGTTCTAATGAGCAGTTCTTC. Drawing the rest from reference TRBV7-2 and TRBJ2-1, the complete variable domain is GAGVSQSPSNKVTEKGKDVELRCDPISGHTALYWYRQSLGQGLEFLIYFQGNSAPDKSGLPSDRFSAERTGGSVSTLTIQRTQQEDSAVYLCASSLAWTSSNEQFFGPGTRLTVL.

This rearrangement joins TRBV7-8 to TRBJ2-4; 9 nucleotides align to TRBD2. This CDR3 region has 19 residues. V lost 2 bases, J lost 8 bases, and 19 bases stayed unmatched. Germline V gives CDR1 SGHVS, CDR2 FQNEAQ. The CDR3 sequence is CASSLLSAGGPIGRDIQYF. The DNA of the CDR3 is TGTGCCAGCAGCTTATTATCTGCGGGAGGGCCGATTGGGAGGGACATTCAGTACTTC.

V gene TRBV28 combines with J gene TRBJ1-2, with a weak D call TRBD1 (5 bases). The V gene lost 3 bases and the J gene lost 6 bases, with 14 bases spanning the gap. CDR1 MDHEN and CDR2 SYDVKM come from the germline V gene. The CDR3 has 14 amino acids. The CDR3 nucleotides are TGTGCCAGCAGTTTCGAGGTTCCGGGGCATGGCTACACCTTC. It specifies CASSFEVPGHGYTF.

The gene calls are TRBV13 and TRBJ2-2; TRBD2 agrees at 11 bases. The trim removed 5 bases at V and 5 bases at J, leaving 1 base unmatched. This CDR3 has 14 residues. CDR1 and CDR2 (germline): PRHDT, FYEKMQ (reference sequence). CDR3 loop: CASSLAGGTGELFF. CDR3 in DNA: TGTGCCAGCAGCCTAGCGGGGGGAACCGGGGAGCTGTTTTTT.

This clone was seen a handful of times. The rearrangement joins TRBV15 to TRBJ1-5; no clear D gene. Trimming left V 0 bases short and J 4 bases short, with 16 bases between. The CDR3 is 17 residues long. The germline V gene encodes CDR1 LNHNV and CDR2 YYDKDF (reference sequence). Written as DNA, the CDR3 is TGTGCCACCAGCAGAGATTTGGGAACTACAGTAAATCAGCCCCAGCATTTT. The encoded protein is CATSRDLGTTVNQPQHF.